The sequence of this TCR beta chain was determined in a study of blood T cell repertoires in COVID-19. V lost 5 bases and J lost 7, with 11 bases in between. Germline CDR1 SEHNR, CDR2 FQNEAQ (reference sequence). The CDR3 is 12 amino acids. Followed over time, Seattle patients had been enrolled while infection was active. Under the authors' procedure: Reference gene primer amplification yielded estimated nucleated cell counts. Assay: immunoSEQ multiplex PCR; the TCRdb copy retains only in-frame clones and omits some. The V and J calls and the clone size are those of that table, but D and trimming were determined from the DNA. The table includes roughly 68,000 clones, roughly 85% detected once.

Source material: peripheral blood. This clonotype originated in a woman aged 55-75 years with COVID-19, enrolled during active disease. The chain couples TRBV7-9 to TRBJ1-2; no clear D. The CDR3 region has the DNA TGTGCCAGCAGCCCCGGGGAGAGTGGCTACACCTTC. This encodes CASSPGESGYTF.